The T cell receptor beta chain under discussion was sequenced for a study of a mutant IDH1 vaccine in newly diagnosed glioma. This CDR3 is 14 amino acids long. With 5 bases removed from V and 2 bases from J, the gap between germline ends came to 10 bases. Per germline, CDR1 SGHVS and CDR2 FQNEAQ. Time point in this sample: week 11, during vaccination. Mutant IDH1 20-mer peptide, at 300 ug, made up each vaccine dose, with topical imiquimod. A word on this clone: Its antigen is unknown.

Only in-frame clones appear in the TCRdb table, and some are missing; sequencing was by immunoSEQ multiplex PCR. The sample carries over 20,000 clones, less than 80% recorded once. The source is a man aged 35 to 55 with glioma. The rearrangement uses TRBV7-8 and TRBJ1-3, with D perhaps TRBD1 (6 bases). The input for sequencing was PBMCs, taken from a glioma patient whose treatment included an IDH1 peptide vaccine. The CDR3 DNA sequence: TGTGCCAGCAGCCCAGCAGGGGCTGGAAACACCATATATTTT. Its protein product is CASSPAGAGNTIYF. Full variable domain (remainder filled in from reference TRBV7-8 and TRBJ1-3): GAGVSQSPRYKVAKRGQDVALRCDPISGHVSLFWYQQALGQGPEFLTYFQNEAQLDKSGLPSDRFFAERPEGSVSTLKIQRTQQEDSAVYLCASSPAGAGNTIYFGEGSWLTVV.